This T cell receptor beta chain stems from a study of Graves' ophthalmopathy and Graves' hyperthyroidism. Study conclusions and caveats: Both a roughly 68% sensitivity and an approximately 72% specificity characterized the model's predictions of ophthalmopathy progression.

In the case of this clonotype: Its antigen is as yet unknown.

Participants with hyperthyroidism, aged 18 to 65, were newly diagnosed with under 2 months' duration. This CDR3 has 17 residues. The ends lost 8 bases at V and 5 bases at J; junction bases unmatched: 21. Germline CDR1 and CDR2: SEHNR and FQNEAQ (reference sequence). Amplified material comprised TCR beta CDR3 regions derived from RNA transcripts. After a first-round RT-PCR with HTBI primers, a second-round multiplex PCR was run. TCRdb called the multiplex PCR reads again in MiXCR, with one record for every CDR3 protein. The sample records about 1.1 million distinct CDR3 sequences, about two fifths being singletons.

Sequences were obtained from peripheral blood or thyroid tissue (not recorded which). This clonotype was obtained from an adult man with Graves' hyperthyroidism. This chain joins TRBV7-9 and TRBJ2-7; 7 nucleotides agree with TRBD2. CDR3 DNA sequence: TGTGCCAGCGGAGCCCTCATAGCGGGTAAGAGAACAAACGAGCAGTACTTC. Its protein is CASGALIAGKRTNEQYF.